What follows are 10 T cell receptor beta chains derived from one specimen sequenced in a study of regulatory T cells in long-lasting Graves disease (dated by TCRdb to 2020 to 2023). The intended sense of this specimen's time point label: newly diagnosed GD, antithyroid drugs for less than 3 months. RNA was extracted from PBMCs in TRIzol for both TCR sequencing and RNA sequencing. Library generation was performed with multiplex PCR. Sequencing relied on an Illumina HiSeq 4000. TCR beta libraries were built with iRepertoire HTBI primers and Arm-PCR amplification of CDR3 regions. TCRdb ran its own pipeline on the public reads, namely fastp trimming at Q25 and MiXCR clone calling, and kept in-frame beta chains. Identical CDR3 protein sequences are pooled into one entry, listed with their most common genes and DNA. Counted in this sample were hundreds of thousands of distinct CDR3 sequences; roughly 17% of them appeared once. Together, the top ten hold roughly 27% of the sample.

This sample was shared with a second study, whose subject was T cells in Graves' hyperthyroidism and ophthalmopathy.

Sample: peripheral blood mononuclear cells (PBMCs), taken at new diagnosis, from a patient treated with antithyroid drugs. The receptors originated from a middle-aged man with Graves disease. Donor details come from another sample of the same person, matched by shared clones.

At least ten counts were recorded for this clonotype. V usage is TRBV3-1 and J usage is TRBJ1-2, with TRBD1 identical over 9 bases. The CDR3 runs to 14 residues. V shed 4 bases and J 8 bases; nucleotides not matched to a gene: 8. The germline V gene has CDR1 LGHDT and CDR2 YNNKEL (reference sequence). CDR3 bases: TGTGCCAGCAGCCCTACAGGGGGCGCCAGGGGCTACACCTTC. The encoded protein is CASSPTGGARGYTF.

Remarks on this clonotype: Mismatch with germline at one junction end may stem from a read error. The chain recombines TRBV2 with TRBJ1-3, with unresolved D. The germline V gene encodes CDR1 SNHLY and CDR2 FYNNEI. The CDR3 contains 11 residues. The CDR3, as DNA: TGTGCCAGCGGTGAACTAAACACCATATATTTT. Amino acid sequence: CASGELNTIYF. The full variable domain, in which reference TRBV2 and TRBJ1-3 provide the parts outside the CDR3, is EPEVTQTPSHQVTQMGQEVILRCVPISNHLYFYWYRQILGQKVEFLVSFYNNEISEKSEIFDDQFSVERPDGSNFTLKIRSTKLEDSAMYFCASGELNTIYFGEGSWLTVV.

This clonotype was counted ten times or more. The J gene is TRBJ1-5, the V gene TRBV6-2 or TRBV6-3; 9 bases line up with TRBD1. The CDR3 sequence is 14 residues long. Germline V gives CDR1 MNHEY, CDR2 SVGEGT. V lost 4 bases to trimming and J lost 4 bases; unmatched junction nucleotides: 2. The CDR3 nucleotides are TGTGCCAGCAGTTCCGGGACAGGGAATCAGCCCCAGCATTTT. Encoded protein: CASSSGTGNQPQHF.

This clonotype was counted between two and nine times. The chain links TRBV29-1 to TRBJ1-2; D is ambiguous. V dropped 4 bases and J dropped 3 bases, with 15 bases sitting between them. The CDR3 length is 14 residues. Germline V CDR1 and CDR2: SQVTM, ANQGSEA. CDR3 amino acids: CSVVPVIGDYGYTF. CDR3 nucleotides: TGCAGCGTTGTTCCCGTGATCGGGGACTATGGCTACACCTTC.

The chain links TRBV11-2 to TRBJ2-7, with D possibly being TRBD1 or TRBD2 (5 bases each). CDR1 is SGHAT and CDR2 is FQNNGV in the germline V gene. Trimming cost V 6 bases and J 2 bases, with 17 bases left between them. This CDR3 has 15 residues. CDR3 nucleotides: TGTGCCAGCAGTCAGGGCTTGGCGGGTACCTACGAGCAGTACTTC. Protein product: CASSQGLAGTYEQYF.

The table lists this clonotype with many counts. This chain links TRBV30 with TRBJ1-4, with D unresolved. Looked up from germline, CDR1 is GTSNPN and CDR2 is SVGIG (reference sequence). CDR3 length: 15 residues. V was clipped by 1 base and J by 8 bases, with 17 bases between them. The CDR3 coding sequence is TGTGCCTGGAGTGAACACGGGGTCAGTGGGGAAAAACTGTTTTTT. Its translation: CAWSEHGVSGEKLFF.

The sample holds many counts of this clonotype. This sequence joins TRBV18 and TRBJ1-1, with a tentative D call TRBD1 (6 bases). The V gene lost 2 bases and the J gene lost 8 bases, with 9 bases spanning the gap. The CDR3 contains 12 residues. In germline, CDR1 is KGHSH, CDR2 LQKENI. The CDR3 loop reads CASSPRQAEAFF. CDR3 in DNA: TGTGCCAGCTCACCAAGACAGGCAGAAGCTTTCTTT.

This clonotype was seen many times. The chain carries TRBV18 and TRBJ1-1, with a possible D match to TRBD1 (6 bases). Germline lookup yields CDR1 KGHSH and CDR2 LQKENI. V dropped 0 bases and J dropped 0 bases, with 14 bases sitting between them. The CDR3 is 17 amino acids. The chain's CDR3 is CASSPPLGASMNTEAFF. Written as DNA, the CDR3 is TGTGCCAGCTCACCACCGTTGGGGGCATCGATGAACACTGAAGCTTTCTTT.

This clonotype was recorded many times. The chain combines TRBV11-3 with TRBJ2-7; 8 bases map to TRBD1. Trimming took 1 base from V and 3 from J; bases not matched to a gene: 5. Per the germline V gene, CDR1 is SGHNT and CDR2 is YENEEA. The CDR3 covers 15 residues. The CDR3 sequence: CASSLGGTGVYEQYF. CDR3 in DNA: TGTGCCAGCAGCTTAGGTGGGACAGGTGTCTACGAGCAGTACTTC. Using reference TRBV11-3 and TRBJ2-7 for the parts outside the CDR3, the full variable domain is EAGVVQSPRYKIIEKKQPVAFWCNPISGHNTLYWYLQNLGQGPELLIRYENEEAVDDSQLPKDRFSAERLKGVDSTLKIQPAELGDSAVYLCASSLGGTGVYEQYFGPGTRLTVT.

V gene TRBV5-1 combines with J gene TRBJ1-6; D perhaps matches TRBD1 (5 bases). Germline CDR1 and CDR2: SGHRS and YFSETQ. Trimming pared 3 bases from V and 6 bases from J, leaving 13 bases between. The CDR3 is made up of 15 amino acids. CDR3: CASSWTRAPNSPLHF. The CDR3 bases are TGCGCCAGCAGCTGGACCAGGGCCCCTAATTCACCCCTCCACTTT.